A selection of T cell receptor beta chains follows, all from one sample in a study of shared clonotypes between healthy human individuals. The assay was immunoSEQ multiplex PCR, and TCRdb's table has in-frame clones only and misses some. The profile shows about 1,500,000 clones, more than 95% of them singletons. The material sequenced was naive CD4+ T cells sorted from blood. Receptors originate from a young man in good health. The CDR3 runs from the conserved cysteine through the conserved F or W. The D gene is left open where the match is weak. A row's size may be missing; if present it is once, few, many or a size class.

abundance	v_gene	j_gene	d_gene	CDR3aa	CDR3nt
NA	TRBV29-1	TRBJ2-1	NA	CSVASQGGEQFF	TGCAGCGTAGCCTCCCAGGGGGGTGAGCAGTTCTTC
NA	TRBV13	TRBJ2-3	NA	CASSLTGSPDTQYF	TGTGCCAGCAGCTTAACCGGTAGTCCAGATACGCAGTATTTT
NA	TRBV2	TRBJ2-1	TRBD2	CASSETSGRIGEQFF	TGTGCCAGCAGTGAGACTAGCGGGAGGATCGGTGAGCAGTTCTTC
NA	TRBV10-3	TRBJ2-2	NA	CAISVGLLVGDNTGELFF	TGTGCCATCAGTGTTGGTTTGTTGGTAGGGGATAACACCGGGGAGCTGTTTTTT
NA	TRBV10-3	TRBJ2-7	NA	CAIRGTTRGEQYF	TGTGCCATCAGGGGGACGACCCGAGGCGAGCAGTACTTC
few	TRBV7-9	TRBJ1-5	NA	CASSLGTGQYNQPQHF	TGTGCCAGCAGCTTAGGTACGGGGCAGTACAATCAGCCCCAGCATTTT
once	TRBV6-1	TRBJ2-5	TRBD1	CASSALTGSLFGETQYF	TGTGCCAGCAGTGCACTGACAGGGTCCCTTTTCGGAGAGACCCAGTACTTC
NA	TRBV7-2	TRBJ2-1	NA	CASSLVLRDNEQFF	TGTGCCAGCAGCTTAGTGCTCAGGGACAATGAGCAGTTCTTC
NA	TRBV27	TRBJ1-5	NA	CASSLSWTPGSNQPQHF	TGTGCCAGCAGTTTATCTTGGACTCCGGGGAGCAATCAGCCCCAGCATTTT
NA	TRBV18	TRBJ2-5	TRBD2	CASSPLAGALRESQYF	TGTGCCAGCTCACCCCTAGCGGGAGCGCTAAGAGAAAGCCAGTACTTC
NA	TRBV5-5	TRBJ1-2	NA	CASIRTAANYGYTF	TGTGCCAGCATCCGGACGGCAGCTAACTATGGCTACACCTTC
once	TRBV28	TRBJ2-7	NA	CASSLWGLPYEQYF	TGTGCCAGCAGTTTATGGGGCCTGCCCTACGAGCAGTACTTC
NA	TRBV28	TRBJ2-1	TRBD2	CASSGLALLDNEQFF	TGTGCCAGCAGTGGACTAGCTCTACTTGACAATGAGCAGTTCTTC
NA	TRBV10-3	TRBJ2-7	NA	CAISFVFDYEQYF	TGTGCCATCTCGTTTGTATTCGACTACGAGCAGTACTTC
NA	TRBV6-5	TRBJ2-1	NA	CASSYSSRDTYNEQFF	TGTGCCAGCAGTTACTCGAGTAGGGACACGTACAATGAGCAGTTCTTC
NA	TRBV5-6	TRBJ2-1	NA	CASSLDSSYNEQFF	TGTGCCAGCAGTCTTGACAGCTCCTACAATGAGCAGTTCTTC
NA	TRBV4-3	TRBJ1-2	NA	CASSLTTRTGTYGYTF	TGCGCCAGCAGCCTAACTACCAGGACGGGTACTTATGGCTACACCTTC
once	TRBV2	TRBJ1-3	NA	CASGEQVGAGNTIYF	TGTGCCAGCGGGGAACAAGTGGGAGCTGGAAACACCATATATTTT
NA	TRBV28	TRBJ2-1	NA	CASSLRNYRTLSYNEQFF	TGTGCCAGCAGTCTCAGAAACTACAGGACGTTGTCCTACAATGAGCAGTTCTTC
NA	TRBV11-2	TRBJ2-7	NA	CASSSGGWAEQYF	TGTGCCAGCAGCTCCGGTGGTTGGGCCGAGCAGTACTTC
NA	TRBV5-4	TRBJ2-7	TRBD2	CASSSGLARYEQYF	TGTGCCAGCAGCTCAGGACTAGCGCGCTACGAGCAGTACTTC
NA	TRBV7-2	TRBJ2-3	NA	CASSLRPGTDTQYF	TGTGCCAGCAGCTTGCGTCCTGGCACAGATACGCAGTATTTT
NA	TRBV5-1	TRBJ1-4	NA	CASSPNSPPSRNEKLFF	TGCGCCAGCAGCCCTAACAGTCCACCGAGCCGGAATGAAAAACTGTTTTTT